Sequencing of this TCR beta chain was carried out in a study of monozygotic twins with inflammatory bowel disease. Points from the study as a whole: There was no way to distinguish the different T cell subtypes. Lower sharing of clonotypes with other individuals was seen in IBD patients than in healthy twins. This was most marked in patients showing signs of disease activity.

The CDR3 runs to 14 residues. Germline loops: CDR1 MGHDK, CDR2 SYGVNS. A remark on this clonotype: Its antigen is not known.

The draw for each donor consisted of a single 2.5 ml blood sample. The authors isolated total RNA from whole blood without sorting T cells. TCRdb reprocessed the 5' RACE reads, with one entry per CDR3 protein and no DNA. The specimen's table records 150,000 to 200,000 distinct CDR3 sequences. This sequence was found in a human donor with ulcerative colitis or Crohn's disease, or a healthy co-twin of an affected twin (not recorded which). The chain employs TRBV25-1 and TRBJ2-7; TCRdb calls TRBD1, which cannot be checked without DNA. Input material: blood. The CDR3 reads CASSGTGLTYEQYF.